This paragraph covers one TCR beta chain sequence. The source of the sample is a study of blood T cell repertoires in COVID-19. The overall study: COVID-19 samples collected from the United States, Italy and Spain covered acute and convalescent phases. Sources were T cells, B-cell-depleted T cells, or PBMCs; the material itself was cDNA or gDNA.

This CDR3 region has 15 residues. Germline CDR1 SGHKS, CDR2 YYEKEE (reference sequence). The trim removed 0 bases at V and 4 bases at J, leaving 4 bases unmatched. TCRdb's table, derived via immunoSEQ multiplex PCR, lists solely in-frame clones and lacks some. In the table there are 35,000 or so clones, 90% of which are singletons. Sequenced sample: peripheral blood. J is TRBJ2-1 and V is TRBV5-5, with 7 bases identical to TRBD1. The receptor was isolated from an older man with acute or convalescent COVID-19. The CDR3 DNA reads TGTGCCAGCAGCTTGGATGGGGACAGTTACAATGAGCAGTTCTTC. This translates into CASSLDGDSYNEQFF.